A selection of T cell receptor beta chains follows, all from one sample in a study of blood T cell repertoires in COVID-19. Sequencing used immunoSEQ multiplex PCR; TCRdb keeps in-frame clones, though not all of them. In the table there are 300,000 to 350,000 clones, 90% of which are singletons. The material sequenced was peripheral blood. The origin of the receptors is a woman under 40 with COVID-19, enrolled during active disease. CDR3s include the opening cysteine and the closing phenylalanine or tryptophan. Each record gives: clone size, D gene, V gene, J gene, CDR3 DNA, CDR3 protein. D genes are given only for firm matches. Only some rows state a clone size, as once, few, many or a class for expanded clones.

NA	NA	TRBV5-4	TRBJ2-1	TGTGCCAGCAGCAGGTGGGGGGACTACAATGAGCAGTTCTTC	CASSRWGDYNEQFF
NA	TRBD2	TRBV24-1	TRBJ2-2	TGTGCCACCAGTGATTTGCAGCAGAGCGGGAGAAATCCCGGGGAGCTGTTTTTT	CATSDLQQSGRNPGELFF
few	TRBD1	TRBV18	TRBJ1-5	TGTGCCAGCTCACCCGAACGGACAGGAGGCCAGCCCCAGCATTTT	CASSPERTGGQPQHF
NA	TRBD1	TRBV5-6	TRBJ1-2	TGTGCCAGCAGCTTACAGGGGGCGGATGGCTACACCTTC	CASSLQGADGYTF
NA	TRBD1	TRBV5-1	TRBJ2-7	TGCGCCAGTTGGGTAGGGACAGGGTACTTCTACGAGCAGTACTTC	CASWVGTGYFYEQYF
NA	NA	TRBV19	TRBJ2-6	TGTGCCAGTAGTATTCGGGGGGCGGGCGGGGCCAACGTCCTGACTTTC	CASSIRGAGGANVLTF
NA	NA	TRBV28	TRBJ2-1	TGTGCCAGCAGGTCGGGATTCCGGGAGCAGTTCTTC	CASRSGFREQFF
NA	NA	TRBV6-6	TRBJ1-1	TGTGCCAGCAGTTACTCGAACAGCCCCAACACTGAAGCTTTCTTT	CASSYSNSPNTEAFF
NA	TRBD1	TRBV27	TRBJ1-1	TGTGCCAGCAGCCCCCCCGGGACAGGGATCAACACTGAAGCTTTCTTT	CASSPPGTGINTEAFF
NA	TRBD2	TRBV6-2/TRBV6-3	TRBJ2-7	TGTGCCAGCAGTTACGGGACTAGCTCAGGGGAGCAGTACTTC	CASSYGTSSGEQYF
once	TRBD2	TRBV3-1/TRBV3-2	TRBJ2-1	TGTGCCAGCAGCGGTAGCGGGAGTGGGAGCTCCTACAATGAGCAGTTCTTC	CASSGSGSGSSYNEQFF
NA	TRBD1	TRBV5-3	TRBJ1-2	TGTGCCAGAAGCGCACTCCTCCGGGACAGGGAAATGGATGGCTACACCTTC	CARSALLRDREMDGYTF
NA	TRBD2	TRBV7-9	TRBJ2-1	TGTGCCAGCAGCCGCTGGCGTTTAGCGGGAGGTGGCAATGAGCAGTTCTTC	CASSRWRLAGGGNEQFF
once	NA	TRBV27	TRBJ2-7	TGTGCCAGCGGACTCGACGGAACCTACGAGCAGTACTTC	CASGLDGTYEQYF
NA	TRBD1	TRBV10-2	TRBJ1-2	TGCGCCAGCGCGGGACAGTTAATCTATGGCTACACCTTC	CASAGQLIYGYTF
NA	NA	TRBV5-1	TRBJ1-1	TGCGCCAGCAGCCGGACAGTCATGAACACTGAAGCTTTCTTT	CASSRTVMNTEAFF
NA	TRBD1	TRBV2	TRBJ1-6	TGTGCCAGCGGGACAGGGGGCACACCCCTCCACTTT	CASGTGGTPLHF
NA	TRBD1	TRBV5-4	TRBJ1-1	TGTGCCAGCAGCTCGAAGACAGGGCGCACTGAAGCTTTCTTT	CASSSKTGRTEAFF
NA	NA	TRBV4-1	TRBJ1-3	TGCGCCAGCAGCCAAGAGACGGGAGGGAGCTCTGGAAACACCATATATTTT	CASSQETGGSSGNTIYF
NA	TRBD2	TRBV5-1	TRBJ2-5	TGCGCCAGCAGCTCGACTAGCATACAAGAGACCCAGTACTTC	CASSSTSIQETQYF
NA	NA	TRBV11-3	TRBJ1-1	TGTGCCAGCAGTCGGTCGGTGAACACTGAAGCTTTCTTT	CASSRSVNTEAFF
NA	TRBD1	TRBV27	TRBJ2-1	TGTGCCAGCAGTTTAGGTTTGGGACAGTTCAATGAGCAGTTCTTC	CASSLGLGQFNEQFF
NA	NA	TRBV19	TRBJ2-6	TGTGCCAGTAGTGGTGTCAGGGTAACTGGGGCCAACGTCCTGACTTTC	CASSGVRVTGANVLTF
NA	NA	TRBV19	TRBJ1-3	TGTGCCAGTAACTTTGCAGGCCCTGGAAACACCATATATTTT	CASNFAGPGNTIYF
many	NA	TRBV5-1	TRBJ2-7	TGCGCCAGCAGCTTGGAACGGGAGAGGGAGCAGTACTTC	CASSLEREREQYF
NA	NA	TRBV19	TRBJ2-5	TGTGCCAGTACCGCCACAGCGGAAGAGACCCAGTACTTC	CASTATAEETQYF
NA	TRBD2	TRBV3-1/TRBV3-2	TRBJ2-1	TGTGCCAGCAGCCTGGGGACTAGCGGGAGTAGCAATGAGCAGTTCTTC	CASSLGTSGSSNEQFF
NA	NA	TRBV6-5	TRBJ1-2	TGTGCCAGCAGTTACCTTGCAGGCCTCGGCTATGGCTACACCTTC	CASSYLAGLGYGYTF
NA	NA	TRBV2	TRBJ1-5	TGTGCCAGCAGTGAACTCCAGAAAAGCAATCAGCCCCAGCATTTT	CASSELQKSNQPQHF
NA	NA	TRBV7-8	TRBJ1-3	TGTGCCAGCAGCAGCACTTATCAGGGGATAGGAAACACCATATATTTT	CASSSTYQGIGNTIYF
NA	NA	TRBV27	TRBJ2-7	TGTGCCAGCAGTTTGATTCTAAGTCCCACCTACGAGCAGTACTTC	CASSLILSPTYEQYF
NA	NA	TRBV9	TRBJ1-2	TGTGCCAGCAGCGTCCCCCGGGCCGGAGGGAACTATGGCTACACCTTC	CASSVPRAGGNYGYTF
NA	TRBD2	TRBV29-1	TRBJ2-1	TGCAGCGTTGAAGATCCCCGCGGGAGGGTAGGTGAGCAGTTCTTC	CSVEDPRGRVGEQFF
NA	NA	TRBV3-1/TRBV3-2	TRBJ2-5	TGTGCCAGCAGCCAAAGGACAGTGCAAGAGACCCAGTACTTC	CASSQRTVQETQYF
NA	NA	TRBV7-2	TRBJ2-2	TGTGCCAGCAGCTGGACAGTCGTTACCGGGGAGCTGTTTTTT	CASSWTVVTGELFF
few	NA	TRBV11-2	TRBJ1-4	TGTGCCAGCAGCCCACTCCGGGAGTCCATGCTGTTTTTT	CASSPLRESMLFF
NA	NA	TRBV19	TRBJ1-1	TGTGCCAGTTCGAGTGGGCGGGGGAACACTGAAGCTTTCTTT	CASSSGRGNTEAFF
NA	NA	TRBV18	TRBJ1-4	TGTGCCAGCTCACCACAGGGGACATCTGGCGAAAAACTGTTTTTT	CASSPQGTSGEKLFF
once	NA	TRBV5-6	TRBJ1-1	TGTGCCAGCAGCTTTCCGGGACAGAACACTGAAGCTTTCTTT	CASSFPGQNTEAFF
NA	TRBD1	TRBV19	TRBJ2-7	TGTGCCAGTAGTCCCTGGACAGGGGACGAGCAGTACTTC	CASSPWTGDEQYF
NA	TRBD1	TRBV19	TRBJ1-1	TGTGCCAGTAGTGAGACAGGGTATCAGGTAGCTTTCTTT	CASSETGYQVAFF
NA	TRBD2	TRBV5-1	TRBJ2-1	TGCGCCAGCAGCTTGATGCGGGAGGACTACAATGAGCAGTTCTTC	CASSLMREDYNEQFF
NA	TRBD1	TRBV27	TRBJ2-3	TGTGCCAGCAGTAGCGGACAGGGGCGTAGCACAGATACGCAGTATTTT	CASSSGQGRSTDTQYF
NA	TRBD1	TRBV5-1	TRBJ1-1	TGCGCCAGCAGCTTCGGACAGGGGCCATCGAGGAGCACTGAAGCTTTCTTT	CASSFGQGPSRSTEAFF
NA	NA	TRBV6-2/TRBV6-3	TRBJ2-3	TGTGCCAGCAGTTACAGGGAGACAGATACGCAGTATTTT	CASSYRETDTQYF
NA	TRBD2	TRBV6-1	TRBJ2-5	TGTGCCAGCAGTGAAGTGGGGCGGTTCGAAGCGGGAGGGCCTGAGACCCAGTACTTC	CASSEVGRFEAGGPETQYF
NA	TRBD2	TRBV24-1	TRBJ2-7	TGTGCCACCAAAGAAGGACTAGCGGGAGGTTTCTCCTACGAGCAGTACTTC	CATKEGLAGGFSYEQYF
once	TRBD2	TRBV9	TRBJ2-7	TGTGCCAGCAGCGTTTCGCTAGCGGCCTACGAGCAGTACTTC	CASSVSLAAYEQYF
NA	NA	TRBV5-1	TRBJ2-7	TGCGCCAGCAGCTTGGCCGGAGGGGACGAGCAGTACTTC	CASSLAGGDEQYF
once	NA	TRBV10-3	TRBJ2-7	TGTGCCATCAGTGAGCAGGATAGCGGATCCTACGAGCAGTACTTC	CAISEQDSGSYEQYF
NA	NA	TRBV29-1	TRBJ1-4	TGCAGCGTTGGAGCCGTCAATAACGAAAAACTGTTTTTT	CSVGAVNNEKLFF